This TCR beta chain emerged from a study of blood T cell repertoires in COVID-19. The overall study: T cells, B-cell-depleted T cells, or PBMCs provided the cDNA or gDNA that served as material.

Germline V gene data show CDR1 as SGHRS and CDR2 as YFSETQ. V lost 4 bases and J 0 bases, leaving 13 bases between the germline ends. The CDR3 has 15 residues. Authors' data handling: By means of reference gene primer amplification, nucleated cell counts were estimated. TCRdb keeps only in-frame clones here, not all; method: immunoSEQ multiplex PCR. That table is the source of V, J and clone size, and D and trimming were worked out from the DNA. The table shows roughly 410,000 clones, with 80% to 90% occurring only once. Seattle-derived patients entered the study during active infection and were followed longitudinally.

V is TRBV5-1 and J is TRBJ1-1, with D perhaps TRBD1 (5 bases). The clonotype comes from a woman aged 55-70 years with COVID-19, enrolled during active disease. The sequencing sample was made of peripheral blood. The DNA of the CDR3 is TGCGCCAGCAGCCCGGTGGGGGGGATGAACACTGAAGCTTTCTTT. Residues: CASSPVGGMNTEAFF.